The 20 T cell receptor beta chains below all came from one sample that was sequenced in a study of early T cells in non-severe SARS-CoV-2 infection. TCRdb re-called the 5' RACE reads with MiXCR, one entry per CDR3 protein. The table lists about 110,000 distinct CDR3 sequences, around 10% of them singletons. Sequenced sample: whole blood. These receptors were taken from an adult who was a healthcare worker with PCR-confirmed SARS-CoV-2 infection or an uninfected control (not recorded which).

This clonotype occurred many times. CDR3 protein: CASSEALLKSGAQHF. The DNA of the CDR3 is TGTGCCAGCAGTGAAGCACTCCTTAAGTCTGGAGCCCAGCATTTT. The V call is TRBV2, the J call TRBJ1-5, with D unresolved. Germline lookup yields CDR1 SNHLY and CDR2 FYNNEI. The CDR3 totals 15 residues. V lost 0 bases to trimming and J lost 11 bases, with 17 bases between them.

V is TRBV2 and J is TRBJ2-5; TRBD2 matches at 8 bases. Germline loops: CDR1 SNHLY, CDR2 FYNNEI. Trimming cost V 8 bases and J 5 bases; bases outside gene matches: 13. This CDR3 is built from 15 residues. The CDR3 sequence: CASGSAGGPWETQYF. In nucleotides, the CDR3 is TGTGCCAGCGGTTCGGCGGGAGGTCCTTGGGAGACCCAGTACTTC.

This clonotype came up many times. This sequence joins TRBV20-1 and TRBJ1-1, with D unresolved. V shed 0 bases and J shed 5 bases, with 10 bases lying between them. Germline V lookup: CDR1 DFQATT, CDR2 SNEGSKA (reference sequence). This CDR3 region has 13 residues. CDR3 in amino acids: CSARDRVRTEAFF. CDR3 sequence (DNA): TGCAGTGCTAGAGATAGGGTACGAACTGAAGCTTTCTTT.

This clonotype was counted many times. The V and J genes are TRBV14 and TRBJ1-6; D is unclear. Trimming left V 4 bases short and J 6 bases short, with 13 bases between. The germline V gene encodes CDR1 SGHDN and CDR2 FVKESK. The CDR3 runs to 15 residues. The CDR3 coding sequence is TGTGCCAGCAGCCCCTTCGGGCAAAGTAATTCACCCCTCCACTTT. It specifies CASSPFGQSNSPLHF.

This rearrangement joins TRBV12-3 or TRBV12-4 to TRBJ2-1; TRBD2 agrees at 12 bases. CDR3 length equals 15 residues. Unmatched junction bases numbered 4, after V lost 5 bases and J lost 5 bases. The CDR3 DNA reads TGTGCCAGCAGTATTCGGACTAGCGGGAACAATGAGCAGTTCTTC. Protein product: CASSIRTSGNNEQFF.

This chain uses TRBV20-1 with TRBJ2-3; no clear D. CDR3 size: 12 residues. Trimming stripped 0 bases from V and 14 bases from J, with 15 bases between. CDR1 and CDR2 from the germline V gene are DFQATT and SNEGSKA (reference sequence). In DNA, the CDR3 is TGCAGTGCTAGAGATGCGACTGGAAGAGGGTATTTT. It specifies CSARDATGRGYF.

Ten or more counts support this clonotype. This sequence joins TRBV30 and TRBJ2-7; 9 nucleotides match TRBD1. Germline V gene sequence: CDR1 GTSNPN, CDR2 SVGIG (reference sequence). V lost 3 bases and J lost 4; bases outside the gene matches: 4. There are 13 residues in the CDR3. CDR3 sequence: CAWRGTGRYEQYF. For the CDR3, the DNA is TGTGCCTGGAGAGGGACAGGGAGGTACGAGCAGTACTTC.

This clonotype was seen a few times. CDR3: CASSLPLGLAGYNEQFF. In DNA, the CDR3 is TGTGCCAGCAGCCTACCCCTGGGACTAGCGGGCTACAATGAGCAGTTCTTC. The genes are TRBV7-2 and TRBJ2-1, with 12 bases fitting TRBD2. The J segment lost 3 bases and the V segment lost 5 bases, leaving 8 bases of the junction unmatched. Germline lookup yields CDR1 SGHTA and CDR2 FQGNSA. CDR3 length: 17 residues. The whole variable domain, filled in from reference TRBV7-2 and TRBJ2-1, reads GAGVSQSPSNKVTEKGKDVELRCDPISGHTALYWYRQSLGQGLEFLIYFQGNSAPDKSGLPSDRFSAERTGGSVSTLTIQRTQQEDSAVYLCASSLPLGLAGYNEQFFGPGTRLTVL.

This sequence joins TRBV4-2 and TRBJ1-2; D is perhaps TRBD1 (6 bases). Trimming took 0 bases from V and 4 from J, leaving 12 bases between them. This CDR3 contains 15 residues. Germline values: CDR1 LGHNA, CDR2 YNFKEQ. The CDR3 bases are TGTGCCAGCAGCCAAGATCGGGGGGCTTGCTATGGCTACACCTTC. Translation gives CASSQDRGACYGYTF.

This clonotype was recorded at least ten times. CDR3: CATSLDNYQPQHF. CDR3 coding DNA: TGTGCCACCAGTCTTGACAACTATCAGCCCCAGCATTTT. V gene TRBV15 combines with J gene TRBJ1-5; D remains unclear. Germline V lookup: CDR1 LNHNV, CDR2 YYDKDF (reference sequence). The CDR3 loop spans 13 amino acids. Trimming cost V 6 bases and J 5 bases, with 11 bases left between them.

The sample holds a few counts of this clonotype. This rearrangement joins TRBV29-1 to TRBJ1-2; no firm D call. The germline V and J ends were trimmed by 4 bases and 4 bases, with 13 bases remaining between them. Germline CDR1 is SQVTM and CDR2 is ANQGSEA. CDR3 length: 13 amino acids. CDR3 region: CSVVGGRSYGYTF. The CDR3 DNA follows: TGCAGCGTTGTGGGAGGCCGAAGCTATGGCTACACCTTC.

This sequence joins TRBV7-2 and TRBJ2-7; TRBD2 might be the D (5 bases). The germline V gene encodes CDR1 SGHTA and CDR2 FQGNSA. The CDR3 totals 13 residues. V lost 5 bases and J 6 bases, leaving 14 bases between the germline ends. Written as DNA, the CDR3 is TGTGCCAGCAGCCGCCAGAGGGCTTTCGAGCAGTACTTC. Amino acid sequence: CASSRQRAFEQYF.

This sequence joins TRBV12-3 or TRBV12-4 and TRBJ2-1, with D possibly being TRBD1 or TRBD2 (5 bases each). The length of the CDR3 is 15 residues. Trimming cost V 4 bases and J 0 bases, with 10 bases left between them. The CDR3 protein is CASSWGGLSYNEQFF. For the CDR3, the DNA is TGTGCCAGCAGTTGGGGCGGGCTCTCCTACAATGAGCAGTTCTTC.

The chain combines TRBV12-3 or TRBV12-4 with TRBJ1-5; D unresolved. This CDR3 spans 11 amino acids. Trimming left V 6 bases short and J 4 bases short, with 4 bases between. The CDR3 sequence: CASRINQPQHF. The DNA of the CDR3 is TGTGCCAGCAGAATTAATCAGCCCCAGCATTTT.

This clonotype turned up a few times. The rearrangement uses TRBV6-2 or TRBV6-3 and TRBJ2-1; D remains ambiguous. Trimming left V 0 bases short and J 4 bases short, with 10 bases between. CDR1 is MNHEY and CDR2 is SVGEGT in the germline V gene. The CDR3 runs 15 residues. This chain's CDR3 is CASSYSKFPYNEQFF. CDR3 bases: TGTGCCAGCAGTTACTCGAAGTTCCCTTACAATGAGCAGTTCTTC.

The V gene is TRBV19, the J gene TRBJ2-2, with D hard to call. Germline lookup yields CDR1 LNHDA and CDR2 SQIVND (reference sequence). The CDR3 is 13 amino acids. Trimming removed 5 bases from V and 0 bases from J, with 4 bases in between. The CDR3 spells CASSGSNTGELFF. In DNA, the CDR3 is TGTGCCAGTAGTGGCTCGAACACCGGGGAGCTGTTTTTT.

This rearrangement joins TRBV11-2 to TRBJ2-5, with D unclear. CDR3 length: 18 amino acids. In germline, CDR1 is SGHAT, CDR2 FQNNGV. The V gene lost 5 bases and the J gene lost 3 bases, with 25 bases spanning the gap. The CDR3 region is CASSLLSPGPRTKETQYF. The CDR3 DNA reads TGTGCCAGCAGCCTCCTATCCCCCGGGCCCCGCACGAAAGAGACCCAGTACTTC.

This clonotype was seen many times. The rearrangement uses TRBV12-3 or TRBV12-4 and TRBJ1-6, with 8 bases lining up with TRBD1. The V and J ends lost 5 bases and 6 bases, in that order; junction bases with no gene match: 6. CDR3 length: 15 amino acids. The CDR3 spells CASSLRTGSNSPLHF. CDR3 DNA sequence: TGTGCCAGCAGTCTACGGACAGGGAGTAATTCACCCCTCCACTTT.

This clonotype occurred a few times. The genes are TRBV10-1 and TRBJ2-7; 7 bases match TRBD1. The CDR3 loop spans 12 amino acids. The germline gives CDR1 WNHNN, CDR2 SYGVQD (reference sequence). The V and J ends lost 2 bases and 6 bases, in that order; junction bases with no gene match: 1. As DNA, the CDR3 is TGCGCCAGCAGTGAGAGGGGGCGCGAGCAGTACTTC. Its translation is CASSERGREQYF.

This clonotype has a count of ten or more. The CDR3 sequence is CASSSLAGVTGELFF. DNA for the CDR3: TGTGCCAGCAGTTCCCTAGCGGGAGTCACCGGGGAGCTGTTTTTT. The V call is TRBV27, the J call TRBJ2-2; TRBD2 matches at 10 bases. Germline values: CDR1 MNHEY, CDR2 SMNVEV (reference sequence). CDR3 length: 15 amino acids. Unmatched junction bases numbered 3, after V lost 4 bases and J lost 4 bases.